A single sample gave rise to the 23 T cell receptor beta chains below, sequenced in a study of shared clonotypes between healthy human individuals. Profiling relied on immunoSEQ multiplex PCR, and the TCRdb table lists in-frame clones only, not all of them. The sample holds hundreds of thousands of clones, less than 96% seen once. Sequencing was carried out using naive CD4+ T cells sorted from blood. Subset here: CD45RA+ positively selected. The source is a woman aged 30 to 39 in good health.

V and J are TRBV28 and TRBJ2-3; D possibly corresponds to TRBD2 (6 bases). V was trimmed by 7 bases and J by 4 bases, leaving 12 bases between them. The CDR3 loop spans 13 amino acids. CDR1 and CDR2 from the germline V gene are MDHEN and SYDVKM. CDR3 DNA: TGTGCCAGCATGGGAGGAGTCGCAGATACGCAGTATTTT. Encoded protein: CASMGGVADTQYF.

The chain uses TRBV6-5 and TRBJ1-1; D is ambiguous. V dropped 8 bases and J dropped 2 bases, with 18 bases sitting between them. Germline CDR1 reads MNHEY; CDR2 reads SVGAGI. The CDR3 has 15 residues. CDR3 sequence reads: CASAIGVQANTEAFF. The CDR3 DNA follows: TGTGCCAGCGCAATCGGTGTGCAGGCTAACACTGAAGCTTTCTTT.

The chain carries TRBV19 and TRBJ1-1; no clear D. The germline CDR1 and CDR2 sequences are LNHDA and SQIVND (reference sequence). V lost 0 bases to trimming and J lost 4 bases, with 15 bases between them. The CDR3 totals 16 residues. The CDR3 bases are TGTGCCAGTAGTATAGATCTATGGGGATTGGGCACTGAAGCTTTCTTT. Protein sequence: CASSIDLWGLGTEAFF. The full variable domain, with the rest looked up from reference TRBV19 and TRBJ1-1, is DGGITQSPKYLFRKEGQNVTLSCEQNLNHDAMYWYRQDPGQGLRLIYYSQIVNDFQKGDIAEGYSVSREKKESFPLTVTSAQKNPTAFYLCASSIDLWGLGTEAFFGQGTRLTVV.

The V gene is TRBV28, the J gene TRBJ2-5, with 14 bases that match TRBD2. The CDR3 spans 16 residues. Looked up from germline, CDR1 is MDHEN and CDR2 is SYDVKM. V dropped 6 bases and J dropped 3; count of bases not matched to a gene: 6. CDR3 in DNA: TGTGCCAGCAGCCCCGGGACTAGCGGGAGAGAAGAGACCCAGTACTTC. Translating it yields CASSPGTSGREETQYF.

This clone was recorded a few times. Here the CDR3 reads CASSRGQGSEQYF. In DNA form, the CDR3 reads TGTGCCAGTAGTAGGGGACAGGGTAGCGAGCAGTACTTC. The gene calls are TRBV19 and TRBJ2-7, with 9 bases aligning to TRBD1. Germline CDR1 LNHDA, CDR2 SQIVND (reference sequence). CDR3 length: 13 residues. Losses at the gene ends were 4 bases for V and 6 bases for J; bases not matched to a gene: 4.

The chain joins TRBV28 to TRBJ2-7, with D possibly matching TRBD1 (6 bases). Germline-derived CDR1 and CDR2 are MDHEN and SYDVKM. Trimming shortened V by 5 bases and J by 4 bases, and 9 bases separated the two germline ends. The CDR3 covers 12 residues. The CDR3 loop reads CASSRTDYEQYF. In DNA form, the CDR3 reads TGTGCCAGCAGTCGGACAGATTACGAGCAGTACTTC.

This chain joins TRBV5-1 and TRBJ2-7; 9 bases are shared with TRBD2. This CDR3 comprises 19 residues. CDR1 SGHRS and CDR2 YFSETQ come from the germline V gene. V dropped 3 bases and J dropped 7; count of bases not matched to a gene: 23. CDR3 nucleotides: TGCGCCAGCAGCTCCCGTGGAGGATTGGCGGGAGGGATGGTAGCTGAGCAGTACTTC. As protein: CASSSRGGLAGGMVAEQYF.

The rearrangement uses TRBV19 and TRBJ2-4; D may be TRBD1 (7 bases). V was trimmed by 3 bases and J by 4 bases, leaving 16 bases between them. Germline V gene data show CDR1 as LNHDA and CDR2 as SQIVND (reference sequence). This CDR3 contains 16 residues. CDR3 loop: CASSIGRQGTKNIQYF. As DNA, the CDR3 is TGTGCCAGTAGTATCGGGAGACAGGGAACAAAAAACATTCAGTACTTC.

J is TRBJ2-1 and V is TRBV7-7; D gene ambiguous. The CDR3 has 16 residues. Germline assignment: CDR1 SSHAT and CDR2 FNYEAQ (reference sequence). The V gene lost 0 bases and the J gene lost 5 bases, with 14 bases spanning the gap. In DNA, the CDR3 is TGTGCCAGCAGCTTAGCGTCGGGTCAAAGTGACAATGAGCAGTTCTTC. It is translated as CASSLASGQSDNEQFF.

The chain employs TRBV19 and TRBJ2-7; 9 positions match TRBD1. Per the germline V gene, CDR1 is LNHDA and CDR2 is SQIVND (reference sequence). V lost 0 bases and J lost 6; bases outside the gene matches: 9. The CDR3 is 16 residues long. The CDR3 coding sequence is TGTGCCAGTAGTATAGATCCGGGACAGGGCCTCGTCGAGCAGTACTTC. It yields the protein CASSIDPGQGLVEQYF. Complete variable domain (other parts from reference TRBV19 and TRBJ2-7): DGGITQSPKYLFRKEGQNVTLSCEQNLNHDAMYWYRQDPGQGLRLIYYSQIVNDFQKGDIAEGYSVSREKKESFPLTVTSAQKNPTAFYLCASSIDPGQGLVEQYFGPGTRLTVT.

The J gene is TRBJ2-2, the V gene TRBV5-4; 12 bases fit TRBD2. CDR1 is SGHNT and CDR2 is YYREEE in the germline V gene (reference sequence). CDR3 size: 16 residues. V dropped 0 bases and J dropped 8; count of bases not matched to a gene: 5. In DNA form, the CDR3 reads TGTGCCAGCAGCTTGGCCGGACTAGCGGGGTTGGGGGAGCTGTTTTTT. The encoded protein is CASSLAGLAGLGELFF.

The gene calls are TRBV13 and TRBJ2-5; unclear D gene. Germline-derived CDR1 and CDR2 are PRHDT and FYEKMQ (reference sequence). The CDR3 has 13 amino acids. V was shortened by 3 bases and J by 5 bases, with 10 bases between the two germline ends. CDR3 in amino acids: CASSLREVETQYF. In nucleotides, the CDR3 is TGTGCCAGCAGCTTGCGAGAAGTCGAGACCCAGTACTTC.

V usage is TRBV25-1 and J usage is TRBJ1-2; unclear D gene. V was pared by 4 bases and J by 1 base, with 13 bases between. This CDR3 has 15 amino acids. Germline CDR1 reads MGHDK; CDR2 reads SYGVNS. The CDR3 spells CASSGRVGINYGYTF. CDR3 DNA: TGTGCCAGCAGTGGACGGGTCGGGATTAACTATGGCTACACCTTC.

V gene TRBV28 combines with J gene TRBJ2-7; 8 bases map to TRBD2. Trimming at V came to 4 bases and at J to 1 base, leaving 15 bases not matched to a gene. CDR1 and CDR2 from the germline V gene are MDHEN and SYDVKM. CDR3 length: 18 residues. The CDR3 DNA reads as TGTGCCAGCAGTTGGTGGGGGCTCCCGGGACTAGAGTCCTACGAGCAGTACTTC. Translation gives CASSWWGLPGLESYEQYF.

The rearrangement uses TRBV5-4 and TRBJ2-3, with D perhaps matching TRBD2 (6 bases). This CDR3 is 13 amino acids long. The V gene lost 7 bases and the J gene lost 0 bases, with 9 bases spanning the gap. The germline V gene has CDR1 SGHNT and CDR2 YYREEE (reference sequence). DNA for the CDR3: TGTGCCAGCCGTCGGGAGAGCACAGATACGCAGTATTTT. It yields the protein CASRRESTDTQYF.

The V and J genes are TRBV27 and TRBJ2-3; 8 positions agree with TRBD1. The CDR3 consists of 16 residues. Germline CDR1 and CDR2: MNHEY and SMNVEV (reference sequence). V lost 5 bases, J lost 0 bases, and 7 bases stayed unmatched. The CDR3 DNA reads as TGTGCCAGCAGTCAGACAGGGGACATTAGCACAGATACGCAGTATTTT. Encoded protein: CASSQTGDISTDTQYF.

The CDR3 loop reads CASSLGEETQYF. The CDR3 DNA reads TGTGCCAGCAGTCTGGGGGAAGAGACCCAGTACTTC. The chain links TRBV2 to TRBJ2-5, with D perhaps assigned TRBD1 or TRBD2 (5 bases each). This CDR3 is 12 amino acids long. V was pared by 5 bases and J by 3 bases, with 7 bases between. Looked up from germline, CDR1 is SNHLY and CDR2 is FYNNEI.

The rearrangement links TRBV10-1 to TRBJ2-7; 8 bases line up with TRBD1. This CDR3 is built from 14 residues. Germline values: CDR1 WNHNN, CDR2 SYGVQD (reference sequence). V lost 6 bases, J lost 3 bases, and 7 bases stayed unmatched. The CDR3 region is CASSLDRDVYEQYF. The CDR3 bases are TGCGCCAGCAGCTTGGACAGGGACGTCTACGAGCAGTACTTC.

This chain joins TRBV4-2 and TRBJ2-5; tentatively, D is TRBD2 (6 bases). Germline CDR1 and CDR2: LGHNA and YNFKEQ. V dropped 5 bases and J dropped 1 base, with 11 bases sitting between them. This CDR3 comprises 14 residues. CDR3 region: CASSKWGGQETQYF. The CDR3 nucleotides are TGTGCCAGCAGCAAATGGGGAGGCCAAGAGACCCAGTACTTC.

The chain uses TRBV4-2 and TRBJ1-2; the match to TRBD1 covers 8 bases. Germline CDR1 and CDR2: LGHNA and YNFKEQ. With V trimmed by 1 base and J by 7 bases, 5 bases remained unmatched. The CDR3 covers 14 residues. The CDR3 here is CASSQAGQGLGYTF. CDR3 DNA sequence: TGTGCCAGCAGCCAAGCCGGACAGGGCCTTGGCTACACCTTC.

This sequence joins TRBV15 and TRBJ2-7; 7 bases line up with TRBD2. The germline V gene has CDR1 LNHNV and CDR2 YYDKDF (reference sequence). The CDR3 is 14 amino acids. With V trimmed by 5 bases and J by 1 base, 5 bases remained unmatched. The CDR3 region has the DNA TGTGCCACCAGCTTGGCGCGGGAGTCCTACGAGCAGTACTTC. It specifies CATSLARESYEQYF. Drawing the rest from reference TRBV15 and TRBJ2-7, the complete variable domain is DAMVIQNPRYQVTQFGKPVTLSCSQTLNHNVMYWYQQKSSQAPKLLFHYYDKDFNNEADTPDNFQSRRPNTSFCFLDIRSPGLGDTAMYLCATSLARESYEQYFGPGTRLTVT.

The chain is built from TRBV4-1 and TRBJ1-6; 8 bases line up with TRBD1. With V trimmed by 3 bases and J by 7 bases, 5 bases remained unmatched. Germline values: CDR1 MGHRA, CDR2 YSYEKL. The CDR3 sequence is 15 residues long. The CDR3 DNA follows: TGCGCCAGCAGCCACCTAGGACAGGGAAATTCACCCCTCCACTTT. Translated, it gives CASSHLGQGNSPLHF.

This chain uses TRBV30 with TRBJ2-5, with 7 positions matching TRBD2. The ends lost 3 bases at V and 5 bases at J; junction bases unmatched: 12. CDR3 length: 15 amino acids. Germline V lookup: CDR1 GTSNPN, CDR2 SVGIG (reference sequence). In DNA, the CDR3 is TGTGCCTGGAGGAAAGGCGGGGGAGTGGGGGAGACCCAGTACTTC. It encodes CAWRKGGGVGETQYF. The whole variable domain, remainder taken from reference TRBV30 and TRBJ2-5, is SQTIHQWPATLVQPVGSPLSLECTVEGTSNPNLYWYRQAAGRGLQLLFYSVGIGQISSEVPQNLSASRPQDRQFILSSKKLLLSDSGFYLCAWRKGGGVGETQYFGPGTRLLVL.